This TCR beta chain was recorded in a study of beta chain features in type 1 diabetes. Across the study: The number of sorted cells examined across all samples was 107,917,701.

CD45RO/CCR7/CD25/CD127/CD95/CD27 staining was used to isolate CD4+ naive, central memory, regulatory and stem cell-like memory cells by sorting. Whole-study findings and limits: TCRB CDR3s from Type 1 diabetes patients were moderately but significantly shorter in all four CD4+ subsets.

This clone turned up a few times. Its target is not known. The V segment lost 1 base and the J segment 3 bases; nucleotides outside the gene matches: 9. The germline gives CDR1 LNHNV, CDR2 YYDKDF (reference sequence). This CDR3 has 18 amino acids. The investigators reverse transcribed all of the isolated RNA, so they sequenced expressed TCRB transcripts. An average of around 3.4 million reads was obtained for naive, central memory and regulatory T cell samples. Repertoires were generated with immunoSEQ multiplex PCR, while TCRdb's copy carries only in-frame clones and drops some. The repertoire consists of approximately 260,000 clones, with roughly 25% occurring once and the leading ten covering around 0.013%.

The clonotype originates from a woman aged 25 to 39 with type 1 diabetes. The V call is TRBV15, the J call TRBJ2-3; TRBD2 matches 11 bases. Sequenced sample: naive CD4+ T cells from blood. The CDR3: CATSRVTIAGGLTDTQYF. CDR3 nucleotide sequence: TGTGCCACCAGCAGAGTGACTATAGCGGGAGGGCTGACAGATACGCAGTATTTT.